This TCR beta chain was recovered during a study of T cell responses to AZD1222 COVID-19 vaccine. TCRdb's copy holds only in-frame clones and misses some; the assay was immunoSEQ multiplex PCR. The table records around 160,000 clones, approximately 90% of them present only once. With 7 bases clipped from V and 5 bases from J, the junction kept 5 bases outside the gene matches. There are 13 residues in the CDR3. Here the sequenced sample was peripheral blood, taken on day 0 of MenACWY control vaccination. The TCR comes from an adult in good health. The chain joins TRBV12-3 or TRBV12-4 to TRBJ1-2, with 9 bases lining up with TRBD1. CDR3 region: CASNTGGHYGYTF. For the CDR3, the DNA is TGTGCCAGCAATACAGGGGGCCATTATGGCTACACCTTC.